Below are 7 T cell receptor beta chains sequenced from a single sample in a study of STAT5B mutations in CD4+ large granular lymphocyte leukemia. TCRdb's table, derived via immunoSEQ multiplex PCR, lists solely in-frame clones and lacks some. The sample carries about 32,000 clones, approximately 72% recorded once. Sequenced material: CD4+ T cells from blood buffy coats. The receptors derive from a human donor in good health.

A word on this clone: No conserved phenylalanine or tryptophan is present at the end of the CDR3, so a read error is the likely explanation. It is unclear where the CDR3 begins or ends on the DNA, so no DNA is shown, and the CDR3 is as TCRdb lists it. The CDR3 is CASSYGGRPS. The chain links TRBV6-5 to TRBJ1-2; the table gives TRBD1 as D, unverified against the DNA. In germline, CDR1 is MNHEY, CDR2 SVGAGI. The CDR3 spans 10 amino acids, including both terminal residues.

This chain links TRBV28 with TRBJ2-2, with D uncertain. Trimming removed 10 bases from V and 2 bases from J, with 11 bases in between. This CDR3 region has 13 residues. Germline V gene lookup returns CDR1 MDHEN and CDR2 SYDVKM. In DNA form, the CDR3 reads TGTGCCACTAAGAGTATAAACACCGGGGAGCTGTTTTTT. Translated: CATKSINTGELFF.

This rearrangement joins TRBV4-3 to TRBJ2-7; D possibly corresponds to TRBD2 (6 bases). The V gene's germline CDR1 is LGHNA and CDR2 YSLEER. V was pared by 3 bases and J by 4 bases, with 10 bases between. This CDR3 has 13 amino acids. The DNA for the CDR3 is TGCGCCAGCAGCCAGGGACTTGGGTACGAGCAGTACTTC. Its protein product is CASSQGLGYEQYF.

The chain joins TRBV14 to TRBJ2-1; 10 bases match TRBD2. Unmatched junction bases numbered 15, after V lost 0 bases and J lost 7 bases. The length of the CDR3 is 19 residues. Per germline, CDR1 SGHDN and CDR2 FVKESK. The CDR3 nucleotides are TGTGCCAGCAGCCAAGAATTTGTCGGACTAGCGGACCTTGGAAATGAGCAGTTCTTC. Its protein is CASSQEFVGLADLGNEQFF.

The V and J genes are TRBV28 and TRBJ2-3; D tentatively fits TRBD1 or TRBD2 (7 bases each). This CDR3 is 13 amino acids long. Per the germline V gene, CDR1 is MDHEN and CDR2 is SYDVKM. The V and J ends lost 9 bases and 8 bases respectively, with 18 bases between them. The CDR3, as DNA: TGTGCCAGGGGAGGGGACAGAGACCTTACGCAGTATTTT. This encodes CARGGDRDLTQYF. The whole variable domain, filled in from reference TRBV28 and TRBJ2-3, reads DVKVTQSSRYLVKRTGEKVFLECVQDMDHENMFWYRQDPGLGLRLIYFSYDVKMKEKGDIPEGYSVSREKKERFSLILESASTNQTSMYLCARGGDRDLTQYFGPGTRLTVL.

The chain joins TRBV11-2 to TRBJ1-3; D is possibly TRBD1 (5 bases). Germline V lookup: CDR1 SGHAT, CDR2 FQNNGV. Trimming took off 4 bases at V and 3 bases at J, with 22 bases between the two ends. There are 18 residues in the CDR3. Written as DNA, the CDR3 is TGTGCCAGCAGCTACTATGGATCCGGAAAGACAGATGGAAACACCATATATTTT. This codes for CASSYYGSGKTDGNTIYF.

The CDR3, as DNA: TGTGCCAGCAGCTTAGGCCTAGCGGGGGGTTTTGAAGCAGATACGCAGTATTTT. This codes for CASSLGLAGGFEADTQYF. The rearrangement uses TRBV7-6 and TRBJ2-3; TRBD2 aligns across 11 bases. Germline trimming cut 1 base from V and 4 bases from J; bases unmatched to any gene: 10. The CDR3 is made up of 18 amino acids. Germline V gives CDR1 SGHVS, CDR2 FNYEAQ.